This passage covers 16 T cell receptor beta chains from one sample sequenced in a study of vaccination and CD4 T cells after COVID-19. Treatment in this sample: approximately 9-day PBMC culture with coronavirus spike peptide pools or control peptides (ViraFEST assay). These TCRs' antigens remain unknown. Sequencing of DNA taken from cultured CD4+ T cells relied on the Oncomine TCR Beta short-read assay. TCRdb recomputed calls from the PCR reads with MiXCR, one row per CDR3 protein. The repertoire includes under 20,000 distinct CDR3 sequences, about 21% of them detected once, and almost 8% sits in the top ten. Sequenced material: cultured CD4+ T cells from blood. Every receptor here comes from a human donor with COVID-19.

The chain carries TRBV11-2 and TRBJ2-7; possibly TRBD1 for D (5 bases). CDR3 size: 15 residues. Between the trimmed V and J ends, which lost 0 bases and 3 bases, there was a span of 12 bases. Germline V lookup: CDR1 SGHAT, CDR2 FQNNGV. The CDR3 bases are TGTGCCAGCAGCTTAGACAGGGATTTGGGCTACGAGCAGTACTTC. Translation gives CASSLDRDLGYEQYF.

The rearrangement links TRBV5-1 to TRBJ1-6; 7 bases line up with TRBD1. With 2 bases clipped from V and 8 bases from J, the junction kept 1 base outside the gene matches. The CDR3 consists of 13 residues. Germline V gene sequence: CDR1 SGHRS, CDR2 YFSETQ. The CDR3 DNA reads as TGCGCCAGCAGCTTTGACAGGGATTCACCCCTCCACTTT. Residues: CASSFDRDSPLHF.

This clonotype was counted only a few times. The chain uses TRBV11-2 and TRBJ2-7; no firm D call. V was pared by 3 bases and J by 5 bases, with 8 bases between. Per the germline V gene, CDR1 is SGHAT and CDR2 is FQNNGV. CDR3 length equals 12 residues. This chain's CDR3 is CASSLWENEQYF. As DNA, the CDR3 is TGTGCCAGCAGCTTGTGGGAAAACGAGCAGTACTTC.

This clonotype was detected a few times. The chain recombines TRBV2 with TRBJ2-5; 7 nucleotides align to TRBD1. The germline V gene encodes CDR1 SNHLY and CDR2 FYNNEI. The ends lost 6 bases at V and 2 bases at J; junction bases unmatched: 12. This CDR3 has 16 residues. For the CDR3, the DNA is TGTGCCAGCAGAGACAGGGCCGGTTCGGTTCAAGAGACCCAGTACTTC. It is translated as CASRDRAGSVQETQYF.

The V and J genes are TRBV7-6 and TRBJ1-5; 8 positions agree with TRBD1. CDR3 size: 16 residues. Trimming cost V 4 bases and J 0 bases; bases outside gene matches: 5. The germline CDR1 and CDR2 sequences are SGHVS and FNYEAQ. CDR3 sequence reads: CASSSRDRGSNQPQHF. CDR3 in DNA: TGTGCCAGCAGCTCGCGTGACAGGGGTAGCAATCAGCCCCAGCATTTT.

The chain carries TRBV2 and TRBJ2-1; 8 bases align to TRBD2. The CDR3 has 15 amino acids. Germline V gene lookup returns CDR1 SNHLY and CDR2 FYNNEI. After removal of 3 bases from V and 6 bases from J, the junction contained 7 bases not matched to a gene. The CDR3 region is CASSESAGGFNEQFF. The CDR3 bases are TGTGCCAGCAGTGAGAGTGCGGGGGGATTCAATGAGCAGTTCTTC.

This clonotype was counted between two and nine times. The J gene is TRBJ1-5, the V gene TRBV7-9; 9 bases align to TRBD1. There are 14 residues in the CDR3. Germline lookup yields CDR1 SEHNR and CDR2 FQNEAQ (reference sequence). The V gene end was trimmed by 5 bases and the J gene end by 5 bases; junction bases not matched to a gene: 4. The CDR3 loop reads CASSPDRGDQPQHF. As DNA, the CDR3 is TGTGCCAGCAGCCCGGACAGGGGTGATCAGCCCCAGCATTTT.

V gene TRBV6-1 combines with J gene TRBJ1-1, with D perhaps TRBD1 (6 bases). V was shortened by 9 bases and J by 0 bases, with 8 bases between the two germline ends. Per germline, CDR1 MNHNS and CDR2 SASEGT. The CDR3 runs 12 residues. CDR3 amino acids: CASGQLNTEAFF. CDR3 nucleotides: TGTGCCAGTGGACAGCTGAACACTGAAGCTTTCTTT.

This clonotype occurred a few times. The gene calls are TRBV20-1 and TRBJ2-2; 9 bases are a match to TRBD1. The CDR3 is 16 amino acids. CDR1 is DFQATT and CDR2 is SNEGSKA in the germline V gene (reference sequence). After removal of 0 bases from V and 6 bases from J, the junction contained 8 bases not matched to a gene. The CDR3 loop is CSARDPGQGPPGELFF. DNA for the CDR3: TGCAGTGCTAGAGATCCGGGACAGGGCCCCCCCGGGGAGCTGTTTTTT.

The chain joins TRBV6-1 to TRBJ2-7; TRBD1 agrees at 8 bases. The CDR3 has 15 amino acids. Trimming cost V 6 bases and J 2 bases; bases outside gene matches: 9. Germline CDR1 reads MNHNS; CDR2 reads SASEGT. CDR3 loop: CASSNLGTGPYEQYF. CDR3 in DNA: TGTGCCAGCAGCAACCTCGGGACAGGTCCCTACGAGCAGTACTTC.

This clonotype appeared a few times. V and J are TRBV10-1 and TRBJ2-5; a weak D match, TRBD1 (6 bases). Germline loops: CDR1 WNHNN, CDR2 SYGVQD (reference sequence). The CDR3 consists of 15 residues. V lost 3 bases to trimming and J lost 5 bases, with 16 bases between them. The CDR3 is CASSDRGRGYETQYF. The CDR3 nucleotides read TGCGCCAGCAGTGATCGGGGCAGGGGATACGAGACCCAGTACTTC.

The V call is TRBV9, the J call TRBJ2-1; no definite D call. Trimming stripped 0 bases from V and 9 bases from J, with 13 bases between. The CDR3 sequence is 14 residues long. Germline CDR1 and CDR2: SGDLS and YYNGEE. As DNA, the CDR3 is TGTGCCAGCAGCGTAGTGCCCATCCAAGGTGAGCAGTTCTTC. It encodes CASSVVPIQGEQFF.

This rearrangement joins TRBV20-1 to TRBJ2-3; D is unresolved. The V end was cut by 6 bases, the J end by 2 bases, with 18 bases between. Germline values: CDR1 DFQATT, CDR2 SNEGSKA (reference sequence). The CDR3 has 15 residues. Written as DNA, the CDR3 is TGCAGTGCCCCCCTCGAAGTGAGTCCCACAGATACGCAGTATTTT. Its translation: CSAPLEVSPTDTQYF.

The chain has TRBV12-3 or TRBV12-4 and TRBJ1-1, with 10 bases lining up with TRBD1. CDR3 length: 14 amino acids. Germline trimming cut 6 bases from V and 3 bases from J; bases unmatched to any gene: 4. CDR3 protein: CASRMGQGYTEAFF. The CDR3 region has the DNA TGTGCCAGCAGGATGGGACAGGGGTACACTGAAGCTTTCTTT.

The gene calls are TRBV10-2 and TRBJ2-3, with 12 bases aligning to TRBD1. The CDR3 covers 12 residues. CDR1 and CDR2 (germline): WSHSY, SAAADI. The V gene end was trimmed by 10 bases and the J gene end by 14 bases; junction bases not matched to a gene: 10. CDR3 amino acids: CATGTGGPPRYF. The CDR3 DNA reads as TGCGCCACGGGGACAGGGGGCCCGCCTCGGTATTTT.

This clonotype ranks as medium-sized. The chain combines TRBV20-1 with TRBJ2-3; TRBD2 agrees at 14 bases. Germline CDR1 is DFQATT and CDR2 is SNEGSKA (reference sequence). The length of the CDR3 is 16 residues. V was clipped by 1 base and J by 4 bases; unmatched bases: 4. The CDR3 spells CSARGRLAGGADTQYF. CDR3 in DNA: TGCAGTGCTAGAGGGAGACTAGCGGGGGGGGCAGATACGCAGTATTTT.